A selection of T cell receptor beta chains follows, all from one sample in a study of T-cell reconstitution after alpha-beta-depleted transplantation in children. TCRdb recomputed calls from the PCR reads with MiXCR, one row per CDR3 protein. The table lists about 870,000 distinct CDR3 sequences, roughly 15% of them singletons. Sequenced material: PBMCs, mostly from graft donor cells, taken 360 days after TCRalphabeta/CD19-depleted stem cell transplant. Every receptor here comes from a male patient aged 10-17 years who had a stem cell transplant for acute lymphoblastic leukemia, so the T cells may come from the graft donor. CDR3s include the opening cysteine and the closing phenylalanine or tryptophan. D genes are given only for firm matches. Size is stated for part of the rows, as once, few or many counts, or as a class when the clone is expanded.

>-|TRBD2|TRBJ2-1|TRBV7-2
TGTGCCAGCAGCAACTACGTTGGGACTAGCGGCAATGAGCAGTTCTTC
CASSNYVGTSGNEQFF
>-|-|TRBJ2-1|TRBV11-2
TGTGCCAGCAGCCTAGCGACGAACTCCTACAATGAGCAGTTCTTC
CASSLATNSYNEQFF
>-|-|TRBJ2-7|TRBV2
TGTTACGTCGGGGCAGGAGTGGGGAACGAGCAGTACTTC
CYVGAGVGNEQYF
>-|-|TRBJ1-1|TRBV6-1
TGTGCCAGCGGTGCCCTGGCTCGGGGGGCCACTGAAGCTTTCTTT
CASGALARGATEAFF
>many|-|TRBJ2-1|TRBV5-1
TGCGCCAGCCGGGACTTCTCCTACAATGAGCAGTTCTTC
CASRDFSYNEQFF
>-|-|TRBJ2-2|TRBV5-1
TGCGCCAGCGGCTCTTTCTGGACAAGGAACACCGGGGAGCTGTTTTTT
CASGSFWTRNTGELFF
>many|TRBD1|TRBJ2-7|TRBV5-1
TGCGCCAGCAGCTTGTCCGGGACAGGGACCTACGAGCAGTACTTC
CASSLSGTGTYEQYF
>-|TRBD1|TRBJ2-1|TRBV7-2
TGTGCCAGCAGCTTAGTATTGGGACAGATCTGGTATGAGCAGTTCTTC
CASSLVLGQIWYEQFF
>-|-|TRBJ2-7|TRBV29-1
TGCAGCGCCGGACACGGGACTTTATACGAGCAGTACTTC
CSAGHGTLYEQYF
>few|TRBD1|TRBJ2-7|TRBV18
TGTGCCAGCTCACCTCTTGGACAGGGGAAAACCTACGAGCAGTACTTC
CASSPLGQGKTYEQYF
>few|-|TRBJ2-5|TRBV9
TGTGCCAGCAGCGATGGACAGCAAGAGACCCAGTACTTC
CASSDGQQETQYF
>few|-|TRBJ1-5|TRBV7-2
TGTGCCAGCAGCTTAGCTATCCCTAGCAATCAGCCCCAGCATTTT
CASSLAIPSNQPQHF